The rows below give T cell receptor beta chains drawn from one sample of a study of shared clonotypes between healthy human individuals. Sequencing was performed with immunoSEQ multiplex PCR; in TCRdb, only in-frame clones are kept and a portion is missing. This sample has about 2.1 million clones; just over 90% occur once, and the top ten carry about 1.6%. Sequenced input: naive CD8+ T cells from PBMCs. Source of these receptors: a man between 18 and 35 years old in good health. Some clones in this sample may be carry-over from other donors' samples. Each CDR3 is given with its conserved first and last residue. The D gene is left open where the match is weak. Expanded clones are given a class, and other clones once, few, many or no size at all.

TGCGCCAGCACCCAGTGGGGGTACCCTCCCTATGGCTACACCTTC,CASTQWGYPPYGYTF,NA,TRBV4-1,once,TRBJ1-2
TGTGCCACCAGAACACGGGAGGCACCCTACGAGCAGTACTTC,CATRTREAPYEQYF,TRBD2,TRBV27,NA,TRBJ2-7
TGTGCCATCAGTGAGTCTGCGCCCTCCGGCATGGGGAATGAGCAGTTCTTC,CAISESAPSGMGNEQFF,NA,TRBV10-3,NA,TRBJ2-1
TGCGCCAGCAGCTTGGGGTCAGGGAGCTACGAGCAGTACTTC,CASSLGSGSYEQYF,NA,TRBV5-1,NA,TRBJ2-7
TGCGCCAGCAGCCTAGGACAGGGGGTCCACTACGAGCAGTACTTC,CASSLGQGVHYEQYF,TRBD1,TRBV4-1,NA,TRBJ2-7
TGTGCCAGCAGCGTAGATCAGCTAGCGGGAAGTGAGCAGTTCTTC,CASSVDQLAGSEQFF,TRBD2,TRBV9,NA,TRBJ2-1
TGTGCCAGTAGTATAGACTGGGACAGCTATGGCTACACCTTC,CASSIDWDSYGYTF,TRBD1,TRBV19,NA,TRBJ1-2
TGTGCCAGTGAGTACAATGAGCAGTTCTTC,CASEYNEQFF,NA,TRBV6-1,NA,TRBJ2-1
TGCGCCAGCAGCCACAACCGTTCGGGCCCCCTCCTCGGAAAACTGTTTTTT,CASSHNRSGPLLGKLFF,NA,TRBV4-3,NA,TRBJ1-4
TGTGCCAGCAGCGACCCGAGTGGGGACAACCTGAACACTGAAGCTTTCTTT,CASSDPSGDNLNTEAFF,NA,TRBV9,once,TRBJ1-1
TGTGCCAGCAGCTCGTCTTCTACAGGGACAGATACGCAGTATTTT,CASSSSSTGTDTQYF,NA,TRBV7-7,once,TRBJ2-3
TGTGCCAGCAGCCCCCTCAGGGGTTACGGGTCCTACAATGAGCAGTTCTTC,CASSPLRGYGSYNEQFF,NA,TRBV7-8,NA,TRBJ2-1
TGTGCCAGCAGCTACGACAGGGGCCAACTCTTCTATGGCTACACCTTC,CASSYDRGQLFYGYTF,TRBD1,TRBV5-6,NA,TRBJ1-2
TGTGCCAGCAGCGTAGTTGGGTCCTCTGGGGCCAACGTCCTGACTTTC,CASSVVGSSGANVLTF,NA,TRBV9,NA,TRBJ2-6
TGTGCCCGCAGTGGACTAGCGGGAGAGCTAAACCAAGAGACCCAGTACTTC,CARSGLAGELNQETQYF,TRBD2,TRBV6-1,NA,TRBJ2-5